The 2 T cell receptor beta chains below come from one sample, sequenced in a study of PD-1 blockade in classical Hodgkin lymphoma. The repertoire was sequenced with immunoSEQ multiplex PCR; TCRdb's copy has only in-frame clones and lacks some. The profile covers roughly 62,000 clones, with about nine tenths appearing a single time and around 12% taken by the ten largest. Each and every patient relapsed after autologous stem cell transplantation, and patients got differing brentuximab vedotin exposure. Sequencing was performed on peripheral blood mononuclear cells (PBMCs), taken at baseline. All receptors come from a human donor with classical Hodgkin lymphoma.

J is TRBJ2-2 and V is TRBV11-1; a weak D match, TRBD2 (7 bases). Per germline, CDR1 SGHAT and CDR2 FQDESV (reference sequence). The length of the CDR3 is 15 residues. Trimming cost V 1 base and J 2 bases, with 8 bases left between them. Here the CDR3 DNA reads TGTGCCAGCAGCTTAGGCGGGGGCAACACCGGGGAGCTGTTTTTT. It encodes CASSLGGGNTGELFF.

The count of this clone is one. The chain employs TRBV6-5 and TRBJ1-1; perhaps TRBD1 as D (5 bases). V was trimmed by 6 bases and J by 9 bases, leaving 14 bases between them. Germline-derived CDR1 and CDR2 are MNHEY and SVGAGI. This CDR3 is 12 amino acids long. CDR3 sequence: CASSPRGRQAFF. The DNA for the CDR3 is TGTGCCAGCAGCCCAAGGGGACGCCAAGCTTTCTTT.